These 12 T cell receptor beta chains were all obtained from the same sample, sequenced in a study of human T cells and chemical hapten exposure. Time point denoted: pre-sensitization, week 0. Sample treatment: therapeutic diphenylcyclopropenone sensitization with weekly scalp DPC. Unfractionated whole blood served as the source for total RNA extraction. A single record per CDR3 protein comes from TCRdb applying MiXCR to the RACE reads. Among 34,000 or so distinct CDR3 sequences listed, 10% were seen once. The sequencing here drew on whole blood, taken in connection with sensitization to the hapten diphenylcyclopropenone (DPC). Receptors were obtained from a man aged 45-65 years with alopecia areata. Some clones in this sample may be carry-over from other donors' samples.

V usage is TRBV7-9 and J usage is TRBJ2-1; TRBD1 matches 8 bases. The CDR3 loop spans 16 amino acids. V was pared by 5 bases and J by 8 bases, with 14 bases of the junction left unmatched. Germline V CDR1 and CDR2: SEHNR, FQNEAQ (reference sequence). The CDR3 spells CASSEQGGTSKYEQFF. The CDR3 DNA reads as TGTGCCAGCAGCGAACAGGGGGGAACATCCAAGTATGAGCAGTTCTTC. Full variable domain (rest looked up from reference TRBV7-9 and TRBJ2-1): DTGVSQNPRHKITKRGQNVTFRCDPISEHNRLYWYRQTLGQGPEFLTYFQNEAQLEKSRLLSDRFSAERPKGSFSTLEIQRTEQGDSAMYLCASSEQGGTSKYEQFFGPGTRLTVL.

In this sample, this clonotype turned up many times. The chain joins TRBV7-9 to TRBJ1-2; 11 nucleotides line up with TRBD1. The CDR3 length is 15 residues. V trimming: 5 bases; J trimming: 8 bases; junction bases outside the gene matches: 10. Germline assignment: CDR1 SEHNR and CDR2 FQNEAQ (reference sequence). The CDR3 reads CASSPSRRTGGGYTF. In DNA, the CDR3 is TGTGCCAGCAGCCCCTCTCGGAGGACAGGGGGCGGCTACACCTTC.

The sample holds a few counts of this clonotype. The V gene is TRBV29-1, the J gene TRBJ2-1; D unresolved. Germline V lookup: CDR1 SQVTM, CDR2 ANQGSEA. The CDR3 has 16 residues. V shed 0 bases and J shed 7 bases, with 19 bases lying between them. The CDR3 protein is CSVEDQLLRGRNEQFF. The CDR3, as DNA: TGCAGCGTTGAAGATCAACTTTTGCGAGGAAGGAATGAGCAGTTCTTC.

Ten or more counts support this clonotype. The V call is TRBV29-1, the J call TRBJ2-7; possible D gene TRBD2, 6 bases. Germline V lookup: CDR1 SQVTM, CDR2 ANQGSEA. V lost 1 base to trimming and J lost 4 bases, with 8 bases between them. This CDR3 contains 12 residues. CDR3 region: CSVEGRGYEQYF. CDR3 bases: TGCAGCGTTGAAGGACGGGGGTACGAGCAGTACTTC.

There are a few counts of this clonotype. The CDR3 protein is CSARVGEAEQYF. The CDR3 nucleotides are TGCAGTGCTCGAGTTGGGGAGGCCGAGCAGTACTTC. The chain employs TRBV20-1 and TRBJ2-7, with a possible D match to TRBD2 (6 bases). Germline V CDR1 and CDR2: DFQATT, SNEGSKA (reference sequence). The CDR3 covers 12 residues. The V gene lost 5 bases and the J gene lost 6 bases, with 14 bases spanning the gap.

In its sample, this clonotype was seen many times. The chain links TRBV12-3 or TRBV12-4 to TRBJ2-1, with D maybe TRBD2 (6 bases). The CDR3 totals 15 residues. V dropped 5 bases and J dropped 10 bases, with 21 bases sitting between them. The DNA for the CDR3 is TGTGCCAGCAGTGACAACCGGGACTCCGGTTGGGAGCAGTTCTTC. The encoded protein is CASSDNRDSGWEQFF.

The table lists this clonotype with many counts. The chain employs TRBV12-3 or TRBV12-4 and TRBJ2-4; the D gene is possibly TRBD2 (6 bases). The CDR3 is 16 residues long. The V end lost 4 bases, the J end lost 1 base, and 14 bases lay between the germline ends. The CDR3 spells CASSYVADGAKNIQYF. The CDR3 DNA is TGTGCCAGCAGTTACGTAGCGGACGGGGCCAAAAACATTCAGTACTTC.

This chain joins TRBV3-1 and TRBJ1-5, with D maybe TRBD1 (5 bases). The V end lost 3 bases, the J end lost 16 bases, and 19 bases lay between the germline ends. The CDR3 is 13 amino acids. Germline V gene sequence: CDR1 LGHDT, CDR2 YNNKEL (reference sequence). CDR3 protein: CASSHMPGGVGHF. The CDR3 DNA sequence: TGTGCCAGCAGCCATATGCCGGGGGGAGTAGGACATTTT.

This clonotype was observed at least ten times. CDR3 loop: CAISPNNEQYF. DNA of the CDR3: TGTGCCATCAGTCCGAACAATGAGCAGTACTTC. The V and J genes are TRBV10-3 and TRBJ2-7, with D unclear. This CDR3 comprises 11 residues. The germline V gene encodes CDR1 ENHRY and CDR2 SYGVKD. V was clipped by 5 bases and J by 7 bases, with 9 bases between them.

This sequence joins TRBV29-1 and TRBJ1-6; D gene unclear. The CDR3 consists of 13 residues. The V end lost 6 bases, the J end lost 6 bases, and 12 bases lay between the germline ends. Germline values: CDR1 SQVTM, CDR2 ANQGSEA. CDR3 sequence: CSVASGVNSPLHF. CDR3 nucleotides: TGCAGCGTGGCCTCCGGGGTTAATTCACCCCTCCACTTT.

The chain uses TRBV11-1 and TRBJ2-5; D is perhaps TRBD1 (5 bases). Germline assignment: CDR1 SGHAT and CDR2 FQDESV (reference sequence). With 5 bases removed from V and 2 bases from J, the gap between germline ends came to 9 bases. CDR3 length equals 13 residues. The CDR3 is CASSDSVQETQYF. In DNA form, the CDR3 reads TGTGCCAGCAGCGACAGCGTACAAGAGACCCAGTACTTC.

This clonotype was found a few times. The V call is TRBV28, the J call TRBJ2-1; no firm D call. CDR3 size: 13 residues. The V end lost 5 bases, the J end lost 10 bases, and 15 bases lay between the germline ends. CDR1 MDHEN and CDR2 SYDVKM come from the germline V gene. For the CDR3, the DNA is TGTGCCAGCAGTGCGTGGACCCCACCGGAGCAGTTCTTC. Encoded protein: CASSAWTPPEQFF.